This T cell receptor beta chain was profiled in a study of T cells after yellow fever vaccination. Study background: Preparing low-cell-number fractions relied on SMART-Seq v4 Ultra Low Input.

Overall study findings and caveats: Post-booster repertoires contained most primary-vaccination clones again (about 95% CD4, 85% to 90% CD8).

Turning to this clonotype: Antigen unknown.

TCRdb used MiXCR to reprocess the 5' RACE reads, holding one entry per CDR3 protein. Of roughly 400,000 distinct CDR3 sequences in the sample, around 20% were seen once. This clonotype originated in a man between 18 and 35 years old who received the YFV17D yellow fever vaccine. The sample in question was PBMCs, obtained before the yellow fever booster vaccination.

The DNA for the CDR3 is TGTGCCAGCAGCGTGCTGGGGGGGGCCAATGAGCAGTTCTTC. Its protein product is CASSVLGGANEQFF. V gene TRBV9 combines with J gene TRBJ2-1; D is perhaps TRBD2 (7 bases). The CDR3 sequence is 14 residues long. Between the trimmed V and J ends, which lost 2 bases and 6 bases, there was a span of 12 bases. Germline CDR1 SGDLS, CDR2 YYNGEE.